Here is one T cell receptor (beta chain) with its context. The antigen is unknown. The method was immunoSEQ multiplex PCR; TCRdb's version includes in-frame clones alone and lacks a portion of them. This sample carries about 140,000 clones, nearly 95% of them seen once, and the ten largest clones take roughly 3.5%. This record belongs to a study of T cell responses to AZD1222 COVID-19 vaccine. Germline CDR1 reads MNHEY; CDR2 reads SMNVEV (reference sequence). The junction had 10 bases not matched to a gene; V was cut back by 5 bases and J by 0 bases. This CDR3 has 16 amino acids. Overall study findings and caveats: Among the donors, most were white British and more were female, and clonal diversity was possibly underestimated.

This sequence was found in an adult who received the AZD1222 COVID-19 vaccine. Sample: peripheral blood, taken 28 days after the second AZD1222 dose. This sequence joins TRBV27 and TRBJ2-7, with 7 bases fitting TRBD1. The CDR3 coding sequence is TGTGCCAGCAGTCCCTACCTGGGACAGAACTCCTACGAGCAGTACTTC. Translating gives CASSPYLGQNSYEQYF.